This T cell receptor beta chain originates from a study of T-cell reconstitution after alpha-beta-depleted transplantation in children. General study results and limits: It was surviving recipient T cells and thymic progenitors that gave some patients high TCRbeta diversity at day 60. Most T-cell counts and diversity one year after the transplant came from T cells that were newly produced.

In the case of this clonotype: Antigen specificity is unknown.

Construction of the TCRbeta library involved unique molecular identifiers. One entry per CDR3 protein, called by TCRdb with MiXCR from the PCR reads. This table holds around 500,000 distinct CDR3 sequences, 20% to 25% found once. V lost 0 bases to trimming and J lost 5 bases, with 17 bases between them. The CDR3 spans 16 residues. Germline lookup yields CDR1 SGDLS and CDR2 YYNGEE. The chain uses TRBV9 and TRBJ1-2; D unresolved. The TCR originated in a boy under two years old who had a stem cell transplant for acute myeloid leukemia, so the T cells may come from the graft donor. Sequencing was performed on PBMCs, mostly from graft donor cells, taken 360 days after TCRalphabeta/CD19-depleted stem cell transplant. For the CDR3, the DNA is TGTGCCAGCAGCGTAGATGGCCCGGGGTCACCTTATGGCTACACCTTC. This codes for CASSVDGPGSPYGYTF.